The clone carrying this TCR beta chain was observed a handful of times. Its antigen remains unknown. The germline gives CDR1 LNHNV, CDR2 YYDKDF (reference sequence). V was shortened by 5 bases and J by 2 bases, with 13 bases between the two germline ends. CDR3 length: 15 amino acids. This record belongs to a study of cytomegalovirus exposure and HLA in healthy donors. Broader study findings: Certain sequence variants were highly shared and formed a cluster, and this cluster was likely a sequencing artifact.

The PCR contained 60 Vbeta and 13 Jbeta primers. This table comes from immunoSEQ multiplex PCR, and its TCRdb copy is limited to in-frame clones, with some not included. This sample has over 90,000 clones; approximately 79% occur once, and the top ten carry about 20%. V and J are TRBV15 and TRBJ2-1; maybe TRBD2 (6 bases). The clonotype originates from a woman aged 55-70 years in good health and CMV-seropositive. The sequenced material came from PBMCs. For the CDR3, the DNA is TGTGCCACCAGCGGCCGGGAGACCCCCTACAATGAGCAGTTCTTC. It encodes CATSGRETPYNEQFF.